The T cell receptor (beta chain) under discussion was sequenced for a study of blood T cell repertoires in COVID-19. On the study more broadly: Sites in the United States, Italy and Spain provided acute and convalescent COVID-19 samples. The analysed material was cDNA or gDNA that came from T cells, B-cell-depleted T cells, or PBMCs.

Original data processing: Amplifying reference gene primers gave estimates of nucleated cell counts. Assay: immunoSEQ multiplex PCR; the TCRdb copy retains only in-frame clones and omits some. The DNA gave D and trimming, while V, J and clone size come from that table. The repertoire holds about 200,000 clones, with 88% as singletons. Trimming shortened V by 6 bases and J by 0 bases, and 11 bases separated the two germline ends. The germline V gene encodes CDR1 MDHEN and CDR2 SYDVKM. The CDR3 spans 15 residues. The chain combines TRBV28 with TRBJ1-4, with a tentative D call TRBD1 (5 bases). Sequenced: peripheral blood. The TCR sequence derives from a man in his forties or fifties with active or convalescent COVID-19. The chain's CDR3 is CASSTDSATNEKLFF. CDR3 coding DNA: TGTGCCAGCAGCACTGACAGTGCAACTAATGAAAAACTGTTTTTT.